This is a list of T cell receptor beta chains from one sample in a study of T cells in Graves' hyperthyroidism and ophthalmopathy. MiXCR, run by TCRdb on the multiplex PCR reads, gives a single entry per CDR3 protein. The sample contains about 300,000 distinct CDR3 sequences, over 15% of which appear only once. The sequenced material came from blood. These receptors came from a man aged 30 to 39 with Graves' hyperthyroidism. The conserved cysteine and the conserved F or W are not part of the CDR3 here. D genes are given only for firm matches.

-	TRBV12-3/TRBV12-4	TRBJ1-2	ASSFIGEGAYGYT
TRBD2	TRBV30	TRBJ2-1	AWRDPSGYNEQF
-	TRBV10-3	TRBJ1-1	ANSQTGTEAF
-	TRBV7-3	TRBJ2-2	ASSLFQGTGELF
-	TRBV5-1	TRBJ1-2	ASSLGDTAYGYT
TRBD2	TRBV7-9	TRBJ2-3	ASTPGTSSPGTQY
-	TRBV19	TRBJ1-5	ASSISGGQPQH
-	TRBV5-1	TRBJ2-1	ASSLKLDIYEQF
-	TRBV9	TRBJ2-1	ASSVPPNEQF
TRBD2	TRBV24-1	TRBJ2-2	ATSELAGAGELF
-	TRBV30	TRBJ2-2	AWSWAGGELF
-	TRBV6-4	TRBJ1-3	ASSEAAGNTIY
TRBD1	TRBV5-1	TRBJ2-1	ASSFSTSGGEQF
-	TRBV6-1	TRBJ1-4	ASLLEKTNEKLF
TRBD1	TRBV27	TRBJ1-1	ASSLSDRAITEAF
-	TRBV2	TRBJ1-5	ASSEEGGNNNQPQH
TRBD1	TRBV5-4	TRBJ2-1	ASSTRTGGPYNEQF
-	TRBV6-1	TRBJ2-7	ASSNYYEQY
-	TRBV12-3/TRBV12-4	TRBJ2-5	ASSLSQQETQY
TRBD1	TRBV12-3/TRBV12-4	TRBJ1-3	ASSPVGTVTIY
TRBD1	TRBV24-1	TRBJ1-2	ATRGGQPNYGYT
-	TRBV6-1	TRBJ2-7	ASSEVMGPSYEQY
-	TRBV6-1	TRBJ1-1	ASTGWGNTEAF
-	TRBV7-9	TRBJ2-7	ASSPWVSYEQY
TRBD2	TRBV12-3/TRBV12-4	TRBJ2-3	ASTPAGAGTDTQY